A selection of T cell receptor beta chains follows, all from one sample in a study of blood T cell repertoires in COVID-19. Profiled with immunoSEQ multiplex PCR; TCRdb holds only in-frame clones, not every one. This table has about 120,000 clones, around four fifths appearing once. Sequencing was done on a sample of peripheral blood. These receptors all stem from a man aged 55-75 years with acute or convalescent COVID-19. Both conserved end residues are trimmed from each CDR3. A clone size is listed for some rows: how often the clone was seen (once, few, many), or a class if it is expanded.

CDR3aa: AWAPKSSGANVLT; abundance: NA; len: 13; v_gene: TRBV30
CDR3aa: ASINGWQGRNTEAF; abundance: NA; len: 14; v_gene: TRBV19
CDR3aa: ASSPTGGYGYT; abundance: NA; len: 11; v_gene: TRBV6-5
CDR3aa: ASSSRRDINTEAF; abundance: NA; len: 13; v_gene: TRBV6-2/TRBV6-3
CDR3aa: ASSRRGYGYT; abundance: NA; len: 10; v_gene: TRBV3-1/TRBV3-2
CDR3aa: ASRPPLEEKLF; abundance: NA; len: 11; v_gene: TRBV25-1
CDR3aa: ASSVDSSGNEQF; abundance: NA; len: 12; v_gene: TRBV9
CDR3aa: ASSQVKTGNTEAF; abundance: NA; len: 13; v_gene: TRBV5-1
CDR3aa: ASSQGQKIHPFSYEQY; abundance: NA; len: 16; v_gene: TRBV21-1
CDR3aa: ASSLVRGTREAF; abundance: once; len: 12; v_gene: TRBV27
CDR3aa: ATSRRDGDGYT; abundance: few; len: 11; v_gene: TRBV24-1
CDR3aa: ASSPRLADQYEQY; abundance: NA; len: 13; v_gene: TRBV27
CDR3aa: ASGQAGQPQH; abundance: NA; len: 10; v_gene: TRBV6-6
CDR3aa: ASTPGLRLGEQF; abundance: NA; len: 12; v_gene: TRBV27
CDR3aa: ASSVRGANTGELF; abundance: NA; len: 13; v_gene: TRBV9
CDR3aa: ASQADRGYNSPLH; abundance: NA; len: 13; v_gene: TRBV19
CDR3aa: ASSRGRGNTEAF; abundance: few; len: 12; v_gene: TRBV5-6
CDR3aa: ASIMGDRNSYEQY; abundance: once; len: 13; v_gene: TRBV28
CDR3aa: ASSDRTGEETQY; abundance: NA; len: 12; v_gene: TRBV6-1
CDR3aa: ASRNGQRPNYGYT; abundance: NA; len: 13; v_gene: TRBV19
CDR3aa: ASRSTSGSPDTQY; abundance: NA; len: 13; v_gene: TRBV4-2
CDR3aa: ASSLETSGTSGELF; abundance: NA; len: 14; v_gene: TRBV5-1
CDR3aa: ASSPPLGGGTEAF; abundance: NA; len: 13; v_gene: TRBV5-6
CDR3aa: ASSVGPSGGNEQF; abundance: once; len: 13; v_gene: TRBV9
CDR3aa: ASSRMPLAEGYT; abundance: few; len: 12; v_gene: TRBV7-2
CDR3aa: ASSETSGVTDTQY; abundance: NA; len: 13; v_gene: TRBV6-1
CDR3aa: ASSPTRMGAAF; abundance: NA; len: 11; v_gene: TRBV14
CDR3aa: ASRVTPDEQY; abundance: many; len: 10; v_gene: TRBV6-5
CDR3aa: ASRKQGSTDTQY; abundance: once; len: 12; v_gene: TRBV6-6
CDR3aa: ASSLSGTSTDTQY; abundance: NA; len: 13; v_gene: TRBV27
CDR3aa: ATMRGNTGELF; abundance: NA; len: 11; v_gene: TRBV24-1
CDR3aa: ASSISGTSNTGELF; abundance: NA; len: 14; v_gene: TRBV9
CDR3aa: ASKPQGYAYGYT; abundance: few; len: 12; v_gene: TRBV27
CDR3aa: ASSETGYGYT; abundance: few; len: 10; v_gene: TRBV19
CDR3aa: ASSGAGGNQPQH; abundance: NA; len: 12; v_gene: TRBV10-2
CDR3aa: ASSVDGRGNQPQH; abundance: once; len: 13; v_gene: TRBV9
CDR3aa: ASGLVMPLWDSQPYEQY; abundance: NA; len: 17; v_gene: TRBV12-5
CDR3aa: ASSWGTGGRDTEAF; abundance: few; len: 14; v_gene: TRBV11-1
CDR3aa: ACTSGSYNEQF; abundance: NA; len: 11; v_gene: TRBV30
CDR3aa: AWKRQGANSEAF; abundance: NA; len: 12; v_gene: TRBV30
CDR3aa: AISELKPDTQY; abundance: once; len: 11; v_gene: TRBV10-3
CDR3aa: ASSYSRGAREQY; abundance: few; len: 12; v_gene: TRBV6-5
CDR3aa: ASTTGNSNQPQH; abundance: NA; len: 12; v_gene: TRBV2
CDR3aa: ASRESPVSSGINEQF; abundance: NA; len: 15; v_gene: TRBV6-1
CDR3aa: ASSPRDRLNEKLF; abundance: NA; len: 13; v_gene: TRBV7-9
CDR3aa: ASSSLAGDSYTQY; abundance: NA; len: 13; v_gene: TRBV5-1
CDR3aa: ASSWWTSVTYEQF; abundance: NA; len: 13; v_gene: TRBV5-1
CDR3aa: ASSPYSDRGYT; abundance: few; len: 11; v_gene: TRBV4-1
CDR3aa: ATSGRWVTYNEQF; abundance: NA; len: 13; v_gene: TRBV15
CDR3aa: ASSLTGGADTQY; abundance: NA; len: 12; v_gene: TRBV7-3
CDR3aa: ASSDRLSYT; abundance: NA; len: 9; v_gene: TRBV10-2
CDR3aa: ASSLQGSGNTIY; abundance: NA; len: 12; v_gene: TRBV5-6
CDR3aa: ASSLEDSQPQH; abundance: NA; len: 11; v_gene: TRBV7-2
CDR3aa: ASSLERGAGYT; abundance: NA; len: 11; v_gene: TRBV5-5
CDR3aa: ASSPGLAGRTGELF; abundance: once; len: 14; v_gene: TRBV7-2
CDR3aa: ASSPRQGEAF; abundance: NA; len: 10; v_gene: TRBV3-1/TRBV3-2
CDR3aa: ASSLQTGYNSPLH; abundance: NA; len: 13; v_gene: TRBV5-5
CDR3aa: ASSYSTRSNTGELF; abundance: NA; len: 14; v_gene: TRBV6-5
CDR3aa: ASSLGHSGSTDTQY; abundance: NA; len: 14; v_gene: TRBV5-1